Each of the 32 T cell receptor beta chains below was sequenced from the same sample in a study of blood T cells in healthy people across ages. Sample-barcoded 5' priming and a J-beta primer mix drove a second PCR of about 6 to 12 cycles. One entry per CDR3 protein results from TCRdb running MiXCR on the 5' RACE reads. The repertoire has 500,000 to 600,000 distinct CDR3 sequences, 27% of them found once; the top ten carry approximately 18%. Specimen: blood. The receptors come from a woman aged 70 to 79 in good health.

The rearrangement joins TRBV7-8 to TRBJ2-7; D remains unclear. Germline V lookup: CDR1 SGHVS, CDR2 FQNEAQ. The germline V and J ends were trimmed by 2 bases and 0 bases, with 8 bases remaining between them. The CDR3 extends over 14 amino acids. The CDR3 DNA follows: TGTGCCAGCAGCTTATCCTTGGGCTCCTACGAGCAGTACTTC. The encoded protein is CASSLSLGSYEQYF. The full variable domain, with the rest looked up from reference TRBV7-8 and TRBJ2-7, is GAGVSQSPRYKVAKRGQDVALRCDPISGHVSLFWYQQALGQGPEFLTYFQNEAQLDKSGLPSDRFFAERPEGSVSTLKIQRTQQEDSAVYLCASSLSLGSYEQYFGPGTRLTVT.

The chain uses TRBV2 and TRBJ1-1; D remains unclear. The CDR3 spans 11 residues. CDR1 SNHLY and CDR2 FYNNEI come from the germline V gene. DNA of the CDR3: TGTGCTAGTATCCTAGGTTCTGAAGCTTTCTTT. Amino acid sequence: CASILGSEAFF. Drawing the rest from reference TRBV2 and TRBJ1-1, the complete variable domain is EPEVTQTPSHQVTQMGQEVILRCVPISNHLYFYWYRQILGQKVEFLVSFYNNEISEKSEIFDDQFSVERPDGSNFTLKIRSTKLEDSAMYFCASILGSEAFFGQGTRLTVV.

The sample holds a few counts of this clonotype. The CDR3 DNA reads TGCGCCAGCAAAACTGGGGGACCCGAAGAGACCCAGTACTTC. Protein: CASKTGGPEETQYF. The V and J genes are TRBV5-1 and TRBJ2-5, with D perhaps being TRBD1 or TRBD2 (5 bases each). The V gene's germline CDR1 is SGHRS and CDR2 YFSETQ. The length of the CDR3 is 14 residues. V dropped 6 bases and J dropped 3 bases, with 15 bases sitting between them.

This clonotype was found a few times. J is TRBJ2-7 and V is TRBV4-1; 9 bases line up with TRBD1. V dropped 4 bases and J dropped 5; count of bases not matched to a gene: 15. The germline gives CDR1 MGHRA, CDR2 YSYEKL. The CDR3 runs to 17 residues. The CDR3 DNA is TGCGCCAGCAGCCTTAGGACAGGGGCTGGTTTATCGGACGAGCAGTACTTC. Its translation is CASSLRTGAGLSDEQYF.

In nucleotides, the CDR3 is TGCGCCAGCATGCCGGACTCTTCCTACGAGCAGTACTTC. It specifies CASMPDSSYEQYF. The V gene is TRBV5-1, the J gene TRBJ2-7, with D possibly matching TRBD2 (5 bases). The V end was cut by 6 bases, the J end by 1 base, with 11 bases between. The CDR3 contains 13 residues. From germline, CDR1 is SGHRS and CDR2 YFSETQ. The variable domain in full, completed from reference TRBV5-1 and TRBJ2-7, reads KAGVTQTPRYLIKTRGQQVTLSCSPISGHRSVSWYQQTPGQGLQFLFEYFSETQRNKGNFPGRFSGRQFSNSRSEMNVSTLELGDSALYLCASMPDSSYEQYFGPGTRLTVT.

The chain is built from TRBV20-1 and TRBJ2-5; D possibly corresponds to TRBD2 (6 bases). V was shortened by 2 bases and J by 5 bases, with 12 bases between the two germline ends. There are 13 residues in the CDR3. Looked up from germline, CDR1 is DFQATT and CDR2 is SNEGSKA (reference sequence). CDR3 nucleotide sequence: TGCAGTGCTAGAAGTAGCCGGGAGGAGACCCAGTACTTC. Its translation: CSARSSREETQYF.

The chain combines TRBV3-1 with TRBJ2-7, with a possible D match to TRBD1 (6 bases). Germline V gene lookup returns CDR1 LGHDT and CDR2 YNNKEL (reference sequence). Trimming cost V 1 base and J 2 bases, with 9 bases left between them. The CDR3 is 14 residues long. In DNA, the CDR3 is TGTGCCAGCAGCCAAGCACAGGGAACCTACGAGCAGTACTTC. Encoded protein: CASSQAQGTYEQYF.

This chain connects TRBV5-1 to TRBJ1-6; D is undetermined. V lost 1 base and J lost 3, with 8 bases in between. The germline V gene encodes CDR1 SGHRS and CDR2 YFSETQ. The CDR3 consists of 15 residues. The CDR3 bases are TGCGCCAGCAGCTTGTTAACTGGCTATAATTCACCCCTCCACTTT. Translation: CASSLLTGYNSPLHF.

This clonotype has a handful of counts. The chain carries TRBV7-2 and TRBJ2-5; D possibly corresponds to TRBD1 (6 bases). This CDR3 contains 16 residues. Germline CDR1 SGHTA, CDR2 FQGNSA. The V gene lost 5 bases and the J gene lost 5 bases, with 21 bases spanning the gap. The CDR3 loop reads CASSPAAQGPSETQYF. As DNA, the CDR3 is TGTGCCAGCAGCCCAGCTGCCCAGGGGCCTAGTGAGACCCAGTACTTC.

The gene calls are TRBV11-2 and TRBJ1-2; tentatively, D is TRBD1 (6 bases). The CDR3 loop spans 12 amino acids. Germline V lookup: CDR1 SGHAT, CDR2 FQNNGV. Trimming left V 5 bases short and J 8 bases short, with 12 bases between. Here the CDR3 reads CASSESGQGYTF. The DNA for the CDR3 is TGTGCCAGCAGCGAGAGCGGACAGGGCTACACCTTC.

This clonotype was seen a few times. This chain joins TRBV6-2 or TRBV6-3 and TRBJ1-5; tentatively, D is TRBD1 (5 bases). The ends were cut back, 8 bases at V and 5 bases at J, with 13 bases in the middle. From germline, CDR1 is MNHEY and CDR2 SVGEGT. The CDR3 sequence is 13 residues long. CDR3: CASAGHSYQPQHF. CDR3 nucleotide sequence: TGTGCCAGCGCCGGACACTCCTATCAGCCCCAGCATTTT.

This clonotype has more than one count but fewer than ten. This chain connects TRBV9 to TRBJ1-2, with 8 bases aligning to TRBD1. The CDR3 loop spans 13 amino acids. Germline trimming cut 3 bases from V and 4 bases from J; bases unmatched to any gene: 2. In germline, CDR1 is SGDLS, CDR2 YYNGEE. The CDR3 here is CASSAGGGYGYTF. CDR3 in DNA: TGTGCCAGCAGCGCAGGGGGCGGCTATGGCTACACCTTC.

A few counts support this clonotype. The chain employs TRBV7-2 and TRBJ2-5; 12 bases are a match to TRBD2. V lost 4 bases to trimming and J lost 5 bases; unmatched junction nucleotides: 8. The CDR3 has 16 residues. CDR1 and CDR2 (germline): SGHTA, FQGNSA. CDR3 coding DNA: TGTGCCAGCAGCTCCCTAGCGGGGGGGCGAATGGAGACCCAGTACTTC. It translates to CASSSLAGGRMETQYF.

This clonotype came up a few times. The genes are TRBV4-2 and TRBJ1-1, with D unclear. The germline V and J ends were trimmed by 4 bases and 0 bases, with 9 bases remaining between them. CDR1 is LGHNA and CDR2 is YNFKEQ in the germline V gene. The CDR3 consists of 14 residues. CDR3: CASSRPILNTEAFF. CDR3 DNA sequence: TGTGCCAGCAGCCGCCCGATATTGAACACTGAAGCTTTCTTT.

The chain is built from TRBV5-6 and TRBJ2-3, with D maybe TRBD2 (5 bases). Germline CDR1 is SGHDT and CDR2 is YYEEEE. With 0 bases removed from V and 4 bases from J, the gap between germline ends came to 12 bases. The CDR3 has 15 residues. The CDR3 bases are TGTGCCAGCAGCTTGGGACCCAAAGCGGCAGATACGCAGTATTTT. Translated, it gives CASSLGPKAADTQYF. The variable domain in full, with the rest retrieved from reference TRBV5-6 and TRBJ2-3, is DAGVTQSPTHLIKTRGQQVTLRCSPKSGHDTVSWYQQALGQGPQFIFQYYEEEERQRGNFPDRFSGHQFPNYSSELNVNALLLGDSALYLCASSLGPKAADTQYFGPGTRLTVL.

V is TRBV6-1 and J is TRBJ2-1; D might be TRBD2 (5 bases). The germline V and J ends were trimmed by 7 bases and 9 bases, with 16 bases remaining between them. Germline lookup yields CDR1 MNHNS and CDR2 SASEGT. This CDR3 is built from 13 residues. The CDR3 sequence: CASKKEAKGEQFF. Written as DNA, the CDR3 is TGTGCCAGCAAGAAGGAGGCGAAGGGTGAGCAGTTCTTC.

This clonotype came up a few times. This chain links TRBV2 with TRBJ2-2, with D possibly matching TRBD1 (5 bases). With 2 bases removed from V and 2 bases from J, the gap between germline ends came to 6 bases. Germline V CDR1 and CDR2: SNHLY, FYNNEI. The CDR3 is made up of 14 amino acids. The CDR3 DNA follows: TGTGCCAGCAGTGAACAGGGCAACACCGGGGAGCTGTTTTTT. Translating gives CASSEQGNTGELFF.

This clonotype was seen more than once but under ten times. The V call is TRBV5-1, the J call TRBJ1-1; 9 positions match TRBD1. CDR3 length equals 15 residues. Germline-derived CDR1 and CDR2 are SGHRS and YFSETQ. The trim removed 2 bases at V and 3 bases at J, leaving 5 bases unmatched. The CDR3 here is CASSFLTGGHTEAFF. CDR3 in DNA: TGCGCCAGCAGCTTTTTGACAGGGGGTCACACTGAAGCTTTCTTT.

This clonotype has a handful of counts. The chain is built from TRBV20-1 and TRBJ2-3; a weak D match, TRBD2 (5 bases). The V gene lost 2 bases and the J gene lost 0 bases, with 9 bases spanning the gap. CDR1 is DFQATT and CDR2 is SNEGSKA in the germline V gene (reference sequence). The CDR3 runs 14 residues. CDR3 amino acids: CSARPSGSTDTQYF. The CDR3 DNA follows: TGCAGTGCTAGACCCAGCGGTAGCACAGATACGCAGTATTTT.

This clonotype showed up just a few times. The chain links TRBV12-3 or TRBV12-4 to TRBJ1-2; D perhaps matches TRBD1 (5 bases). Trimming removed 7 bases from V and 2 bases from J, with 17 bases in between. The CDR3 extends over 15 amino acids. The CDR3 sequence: CASTPEGEANYGYTF. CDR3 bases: TGTGCCAGCACTCCTGAAGGGGAAGCAAACTATGGCTACACCTTC.

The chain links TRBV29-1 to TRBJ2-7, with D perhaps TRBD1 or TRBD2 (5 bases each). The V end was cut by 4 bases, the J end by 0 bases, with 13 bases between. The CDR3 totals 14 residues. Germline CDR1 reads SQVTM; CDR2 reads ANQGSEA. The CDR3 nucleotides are TGCAGCGTTGGTCAGGGAGCCGGCTCCTACGAGCAGTACTTC. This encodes CSVGQGAGSYEQYF.

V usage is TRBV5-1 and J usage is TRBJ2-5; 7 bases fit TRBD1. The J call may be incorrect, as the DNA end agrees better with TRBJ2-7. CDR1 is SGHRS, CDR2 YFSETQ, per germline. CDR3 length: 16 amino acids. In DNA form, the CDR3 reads TGCGCCAGCAGCTCCCGCCCGGACAGGTTGACCTACGAGCAGTACTTC. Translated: CASSSRPDRLTYEQYF.

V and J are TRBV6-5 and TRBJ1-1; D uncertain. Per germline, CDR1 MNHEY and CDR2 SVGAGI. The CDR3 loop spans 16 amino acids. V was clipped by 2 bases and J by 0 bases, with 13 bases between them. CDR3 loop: CASSYEFHPLNTEAFF. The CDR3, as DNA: TGTGCCAGCAGTTACGAATTCCATCCCTTGAACACTGAAGCTTTCTTT.

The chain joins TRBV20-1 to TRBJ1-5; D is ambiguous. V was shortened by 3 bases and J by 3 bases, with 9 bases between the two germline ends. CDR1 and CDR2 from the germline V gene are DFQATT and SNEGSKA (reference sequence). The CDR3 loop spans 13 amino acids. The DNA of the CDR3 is TGCAGTGCTAGCAGTACGTACAATCAGCCCCAGCATTTT. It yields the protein CSASSTYNQPQHF.

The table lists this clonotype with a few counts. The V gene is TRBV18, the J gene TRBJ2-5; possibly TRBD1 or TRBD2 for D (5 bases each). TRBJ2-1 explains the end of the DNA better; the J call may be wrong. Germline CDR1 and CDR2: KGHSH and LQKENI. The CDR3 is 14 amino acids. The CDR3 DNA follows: TGTGCCAGCTCACCGGGGACCCAGGTCAATGAGCAGTTCTTC. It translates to CASSPGTQVNEQFF.

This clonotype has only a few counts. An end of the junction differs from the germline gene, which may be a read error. In DNA, the CDR3 is TGTGCCAGCAGTTTGGGCAACTCCTGGGGCTACGAGCAGCACTTC. Translated, it gives CASSLGNSWGYEQHF. The chain uses TRBV12-3 or TRBV12-4 and TRBJ2-7; tentatively, D is TRBD1 (5 bases). This CDR3 comprises 15 residues.

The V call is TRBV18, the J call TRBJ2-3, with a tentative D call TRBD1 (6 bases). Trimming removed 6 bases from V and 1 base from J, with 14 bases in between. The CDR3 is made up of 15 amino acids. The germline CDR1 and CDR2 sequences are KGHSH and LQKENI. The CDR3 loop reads CASSPLGAGTDTQYF. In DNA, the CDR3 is TGTGCCAGCTCGCCCTTGGGGGCGGGCACAGATACGCAGTATTTT.

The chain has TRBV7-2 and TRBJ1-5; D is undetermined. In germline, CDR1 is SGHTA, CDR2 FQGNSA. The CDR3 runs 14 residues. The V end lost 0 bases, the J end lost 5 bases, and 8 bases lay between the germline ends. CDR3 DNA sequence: TGTGCCAGCAGCTTAGCAGGGCCCCATCAGCCCCAGCATTTT. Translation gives CASSLAGPHQPQHF.

CDR3 DNA sequence: TGTGCCAGCAGCTGGGACAGGGGGAGCTCCTACGAGCAGTACTTC. As protein: CASSWDRGSSYEQYF. The gene calls are TRBV7-2 and TRBJ2-7; TRBD1 matches at 11 bases. Germline values: CDR1 SGHTA, CDR2 FQGNSA. The CDR3 covers 15 residues. V shed 4 bases, J shed 0 bases, and the junction held 2 bases outside the gene matches.

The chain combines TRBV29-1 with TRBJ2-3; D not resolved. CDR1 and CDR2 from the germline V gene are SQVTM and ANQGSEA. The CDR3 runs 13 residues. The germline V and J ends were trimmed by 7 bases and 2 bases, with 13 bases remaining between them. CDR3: CSGFHVFTDTQYF. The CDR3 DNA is TGCAGCGGGTTCCACGTCTTCACAGATACGCAGTATTTT.

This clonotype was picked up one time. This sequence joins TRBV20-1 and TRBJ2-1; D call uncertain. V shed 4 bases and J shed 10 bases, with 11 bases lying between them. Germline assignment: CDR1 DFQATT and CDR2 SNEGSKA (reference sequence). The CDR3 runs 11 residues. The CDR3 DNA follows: TGCAGTGCTATGGTCTTAGGGGAGCAGTTCTTC. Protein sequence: CSAMVLGEQFF.

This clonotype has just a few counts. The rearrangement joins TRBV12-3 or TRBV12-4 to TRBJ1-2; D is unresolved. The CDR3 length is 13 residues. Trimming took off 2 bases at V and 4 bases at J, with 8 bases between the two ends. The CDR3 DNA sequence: TGTGCCAGCAGTTTACAGCCGTTCTATGGCTACACCTTC. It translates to CASSLQPFYGYTF.